The 17 T cell receptor beta chains in this list originate from one sample, sequenced in a study of blood T cells in healthy people across ages. The authors ran a second PCR of 7 to 11 cycles using a sample-barcoded 5' primer and a J-beta primer mix. TCRdb re-called the 5' RACE reads with MiXCR, one entry per CDR3 protein. The table records some 1.6 million distinct CDR3 sequences, approximately 32% of them present only once. Sequencing was done on a sample of blood. These TCRs come from a woman in her twenties or thirties in good health.

About this clonotype: A read error may be the cause here, since a much bigger clone is one base away. This chain joins TRBV30 and TRBJ2-1; a weak D match, TRBD2 (5 bases). Trimming took 3 bases from V and 4 from J, leaving 16 bases between them. The V gene's germline CDR1 is GTSNPN and CDR2 SVGIG (reference sequence). The CDR3 is made up of 15 amino acids. The CDR3 reads CAWSVPAVAYNEQFF. The CDR3 DNA follows: TGTGCCTGGAGCGTGCCAGCGGTAGCTTACAATGAGCAGTTCTTC.

In the case of this clonotype: This may arise from a read error, as a much more abundant clone is one base away. The chain combines TRBV18 with TRBJ2-1, with 10 bases matching TRBD2. CDR3 length: 15 residues. V was pared by 3 bases and J by 9 bases, with 8 bases of the junction left unmatched. The V gene's germline CDR1 is KGHSH and CDR2 LQKENI. The CDR3 coding sequence is TGTGCCAGCTCACCCGCTAGCGGGAGAGGCAGTGAGCAGTTCTTC. This encodes CASSPASGRGSEQFF.

This clonotype turned up a few times. The chain's CDR3 is CASSLAGWANTQYF. Here the CDR3 DNA reads TGTGCCAGCAGTCTAGCGGGCTGGGCGAATACGCAGTATTTT. The chain carries TRBV27 and TRBJ2-3, with TRBD2 matching over 8 bases. Germline values: CDR1 MNHEY, CDR2 SMNVEV (reference sequence). J was trimmed by 7 bases and V by 5 bases; bases with no gene match: 8. CDR3 length equals 14 residues.

The chain joins TRBV12-3 or TRBV12-4 to TRBJ2-5; D uncertain. Trimming removed 8 bases from V and 5 bases from J, with 9 bases in between. The CDR3 runs 11 residues. The CDR3 DNA follows: TGTGCCAGCGCCAGGCGGGAGACCCAGTACTTC. Its protein is CASARRETQYF.

This clonotype came up a few times. V and J are TRBV28 and TRBJ2-3; 10 nucleotides line up with TRBD1. The ends lost 2 bases at V and 7 bases at J; junction bases unmatched: 9. CDR1 MDHEN and CDR2 SYDVKM come from the germline V gene. This CDR3 contains 16 residues. CDR3 sequence reads: CASSLEYWDRGNTQYF. The CDR3 DNA is TGTGCCAGCAGTTTAGAGTATTGGGACAGGGGAAATACGCAGTATTTT.

In regard to this clonotype: At one of its ends the junction is not consistent with the germline gene, which may arise from a read error. J is TRBJ2-3 and V is TRBV7-2; TRBD2 aligns across 9 bases. CDR3 length: 16 amino acids. The germline CDR1 and CDR2 sequences are SGHTA and FQGNSA. CDR3 protein: CASSLDAGGRVDTHYF. Here the CDR3 DNA reads TGTGCCAGCAGCTTAGACGCGGGAGGGCGGGTAGATACGCACTATTTT.

This chain connects TRBV27 to TRBJ2-5; 11 bases map to TRBD2. The CDR3 runs to 16 residues. The germline gives CDR1 MNHEY, CDR2 SMNVEV (reference sequence). J lost 7 bases, V lost 5 bases, and 12 bases had no gene match. The CDR3 protein is CASSKTSGDSWGTQYF. The CDR3 coding sequence is TGTGCCAGCAGTAAGACTAGCGGGGATTCCTGGGGGACCCAGTACTTC.

With regard to this clonotype: Mismatch with germline at one junction end may stem from a read error. The chain employs TRBV10-3 and TRBJ2-5; 7 bases are a match to TRBD1. CDR1 is ENHRY, CDR2 SYGVKD, per germline. The CDR3 consists of 16 residues. The CDR3 DNA follows: TGTGCCATCAGAGAGTCGTCGGGACAGCCCCAAGAGACCCAGTACTTC. It is translated as CAIRESSGQPQETQYF.

V usage is TRBV20-1 and J usage is TRBJ2-7; D is perhaps TRBD2 (6 bases). CDR3 length equals 15 residues. The V gene's germline CDR1 is DFQATT and CDR2 SNEGSKA (reference sequence). V lost 1 base to trimming and J lost 0 bases, with 13 bases between them. In DNA, the CDR3 is TGCAGTGCTAGAGTATGGGGGGATTCCTCCTACGAGCAGTACTTC. Translated: CSARVWGDSSYEQYF.

This clonotype has a handful of counts. The chain recombines TRBV20-1 with TRBJ2-7, with 14 bases fitting TRBD2. Germline-derived CDR1 and CDR2 are DFQATT and SNEGSKA (reference sequence). There are 15 residues in the CDR3. V was clipped by 5 bases and J by 4 bases; unmatched bases: 7. The CDR3 reads CSALSGTSGSYEQYF. The CDR3 DNA reads as TGCAGTGCTTTATCCGGGACTAGCGGGAGTTACGAGCAGTACTTC.

This clonotype was observed at least ten times. This chain connects TRBV10-3 to TRBJ1-2; D not certain. CDR1 is ENHRY and CDR2 is SYGVKD in the germline V gene. Trimming cost V 0 bases and J 8 bases, with 13 bases left between them. The CDR3 length is 14 residues. The CDR3 reads CAISESNTARGYTF. The CDR3 DNA follows: TGTGCCATCAGTGAGTCGAATACAGCAAGGGGCTACACCTTC.

The chain couples TRBV4-1 to TRBJ2-3, with 11 bases matching TRBD2. Germline CDR1 and CDR2: MGHRA and YSYEKL. The CDR3 loop spans 15 amino acids. The junction had 9 bases not matched to a gene; V was cut back by 5 bases and J by 8 bases. The CDR3 nucleotides are TGCGCCAGCAGCAATAGCGGGGGGGGGATGGGTACGCAGTATTTT. Its translation: CASSNSGGGMGTQYF.

About this clonotype: It may be a read error: a sequence one base away is much more abundant. The V and J genes are TRBV5-1 and TRBJ2-5; D is unresolved. The CDR3 is made up of 11 amino acids. Germline-derived CDR1 and CDR2 are SGHRS and YFSETQ. CDR3 sequence: CAGSLEKEQYF. CDR3 DNA: TGCGCCGGCAGCTTGGAGAAAGAGCAGTACTTC.

This chain joins TRBV9 and TRBJ1-2; D uncertain. The CDR3 has 16 residues. V lost 3 bases, J lost 4 bases, and 19 bases lay in between. The germline V gene encodes CDR1 SGDLS and CDR2 YYNGEE. CDR3 nucleotide sequence: TGTGCCAGCAGCGATGCCCTGACGGCGGGAGTCTATGGCTACACCTTC. Its protein product is CASSDALTAGVYGYTF.

The chain employs TRBV6-6 and TRBJ2-2, with 7 nucleotides matching TRBD2. The CDR3 totals 14 residues. CDR1 and CDR2 from the germline V gene are MNHNY and SVGAGI (reference sequence). The V and J ends lost 8 bases and 3 bases, in that order; junction bases with no gene match: 6. In DNA form, the CDR3 reads TGTGCCAGCCGACCCCGGGGGGACACCGGGGAGCTGTTTTTT. As protein: CASRPRGDTGELFF.

Note on this clonotype: One end of the junction does not line up with germline, which may come from a read error. The chain couples TRBV7-3 to TRBJ1-5; D uncertain. CDR1 and CDR2 (germline): SGHTA, FQGTGA. This CDR3 has 15 amino acids. As DNA, the CDR3 is TGTGTCAGCAGCTTAACGCCCATCCTCAATCAGCCCCAGCATTTT. Residues: CVSSLTPILNQPQHF.

The J gene is TRBJ2-3, the V gene TRBV7-2, with TRBD2 matching over 11 bases. CDR3 length equals 19 residues. V lost 5 bases to trimming and J lost 0 bases; unmatched junction nucleotides: 13. Germline V CDR1 and CDR2: SGHTA, FQGNSA. CDR3: CASSIPLAGAAHSTDTQYF. CDR3 sequence (DNA): TGTGCCAGCAGCATCCCACTAGCGGGAGCAGCCCATAGCACAGATACGCAGTATTTT.